This TCR beta chain comes out of a study of blood T cell repertoires in COVID-19. Study summary: Whether acute or convalescent, the COVID-19 samples came from the United States, Italy and Spain. T cells, B-cell-depleted T cells, or PBMCs supplied cDNA or gDNA.

Looked up from germline, CDR1 is SQVTM and CDR2 is ANQGSEA. Trimming at V came to 7 bases and at J to 8 bases, leaving 8 bases not matched to a gene. The CDR3 extends over 12 amino acids. Original handling: Reference gene primer amplification gave nucleated cell count estimates. Profiling relied on immunoSEQ multiplex PCR, and the TCRdb table lists in-frame clones only, not all of them. V and J calls and clone size are copied from that table; D and trimming were computed from the DNA. The data contain around 130,000 clones, around three quarters of them singletons. This clonotype was obtained from a man in his forties or fifties with acute or convalescent COVID-19. The V and J genes are TRBV29-1 and TRBJ2-4; 7 bases are a match to TRBD1. Sequencing was carried out using peripheral blood. CDR3 bases: TGCAGCGCCCTTACAGGGGTTCACATTCAGTACTTC. As protein: CSALTGVHIQYF.